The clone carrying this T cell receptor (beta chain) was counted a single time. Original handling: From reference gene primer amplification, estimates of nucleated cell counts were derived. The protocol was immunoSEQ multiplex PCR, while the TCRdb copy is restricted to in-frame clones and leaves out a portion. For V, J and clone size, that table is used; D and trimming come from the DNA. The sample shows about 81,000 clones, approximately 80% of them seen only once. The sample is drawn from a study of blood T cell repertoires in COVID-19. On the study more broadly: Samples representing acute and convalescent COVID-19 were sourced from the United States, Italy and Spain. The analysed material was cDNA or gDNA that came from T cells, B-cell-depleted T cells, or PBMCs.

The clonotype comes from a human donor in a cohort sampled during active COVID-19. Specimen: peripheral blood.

The CDR3 spells CASSSPGRTGNTIYF. The CDR3 DNA reads as TGTGCCAGCAGCTCACCGGGAAGGACTGGAAACACCATATATTTT. V is TRBV7-8 and J is TRBJ1-3; D ambiguous. V lost 4 bases to trimming and J lost 2 bases, with 12 bases between them. This CDR3 is 15 amino acids long. Looked up from germline, CDR1 is SGHVS and CDR2 is FQNEAQ.